This T cell receptor (beta chain) appears in the sequencing data of a study of cytomegalovirus exposure and HLA in healthy donors. Of note for this clone: The antigen is not known.

PCR involved 60 Vbeta and 13 Jbeta primers. TCRdb's copy holds only in-frame clones and misses some; the assay was immunoSEQ multiplex PCR. Of under 150,000 clones listed, around 84% are singletons. Study-wide findings and caveats: Association of approximately 16,000 TCR beta sequences with HLA alleles was found at 0.05 false discovery rate in a later analysis. The only immune exposure information that was available was CMV serostatus.

V was clipped by 7 bases and J by 2 bases, with 16 bases between them. Germline lookup yields CDR1 MNHNS and CDR2 SASEGT. The CDR3 is made up of 15 amino acids. The chain has TRBV6-1 and TRBJ2-3, with a tentative D call TRBD2 (6 bases). This clonotype was sampled from a man aged 18 to 35 in good health and CMV-seronegative. The specimen was PBMCs. The CDR3, as DNA: TGTGCCAGCATCGACGGGCGGGGACCCACAGATACGCAGTATTTT. Translating it yields CASIDGRGPTDTQYF.